The 10 T cell receptor beta chains below were found in one sample sequenced in a study of neurological immune-mediated disorders. Using its own MiXCR run on the 5' RACE reads, TCRdb lists one record per CDR3 protein. The table has about 55,000 distinct CDR3 sequences, 3.6% seen once. The sample consisted of PBMCs. The origin of the receptors is a man in his thirties or forties with multiple sclerosis.

This clonotype has ten or more counts. The rearrangement joins TRBV27 to TRBJ2-6, with D possibly TRBD1 on 5 matching bases. The CDR3 runs 13 residues. V was cut by 6 bases and J by 4 bases, with 7 bases left in between. CDR1 is MNHEY and CDR2 is SMNVEV in the germline V gene (reference sequence). The CDR3 sequence: CASSSGGANVLTF. The CDR3 coding sequence is TGTGCCAGCAGCTCAGGGGGGGCCAACGTCCTGACTTTC.

This clonotype occurred many times. In DNA form, the CDR3 reads TGCAGTGCGAGAAGGACCGGCACTGGAAACACCATATATTTT. This encodes CSARRTGTGNTIYF. This rearrangement joins TRBV20-1 to TRBJ1-3; D gene uncertain. CDR3 size: 14 residues. The V gene's germline CDR1 is DFQATT and CDR2 SNEGSKA (reference sequence). V lost 6 bases and J lost 2, with 14 bases in between.

This clonotype was picked up many times. This may arise from a read error, as a much more abundant clone is one base away. J is TRBJ1-2 and V is TRBV4-1, with D possibly being TRBD1 (5 bases). V dropped 4 bases and J dropped 8 bases, with 11 bases sitting between them. This CDR3 contains 12 residues. Germline loops: CDR1 MGHRA, CDR2 YSYEKL. CDR3 sequence (DNA): TGCGCCAGCAGCCCCCCGGGGGAAGGCTACACCTTC. Translating it yields CASSPPGEGYTF.

This clonotype was recorded many times. The J gene is TRBJ1-1, the V gene TRBV7-6; TRBD1 agrees at 7 bases. CDR1 and CDR2 from the germline V gene are SGHVS and FNYEAQ. The CDR3 has 13 residues. V trimming: 4 bases; J trimming: 3 bases; junction bases outside the gene matches: 2. The CDR3 bases are TGTGCCAGCAGCTATCAGGGGGACACTGAAGCTTTCTTT. It is translated as CASSYQGDTEAFF.

The sample holds many counts of this clonotype. The chain carries TRBV5-1 and TRBJ1-1; TRBD1 is a possible D gene (5 bases). The CDR3 length is 13 residues. Germline V gives CDR1 SGHRS, CDR2 YFSETQ. V shed 4 bases and J shed 5 bases, with 12 bases lying between them. CDR3 sequence reads: CASSTQEGTEAFF. The DNA of the CDR3 is TGCGCCAGCAGCACTCAAGAGGGGACTGAAGCTTTCTTT.

This clonotype occurred many times. Its ends do not fully match the called genes, so a read error is possible. The V and J genes are TRBV20-1 and TRBJ1-5; D is undetermined. This CDR3 spans 15 amino acids. CDR1 is DFQATT, CDR2 SNEGSKA, per germline (reference sequence). CDR3 sequence: CSARDYGEGNQPQNF. For the CDR3, the DNA is TGCAGTGCTAGAGATTACGGGGAGGGCAATCAGCCCCAGAATTTT.

This clonotype was seen at least ten times. The V and J genes are TRBV10-2 and TRBJ2-1, with a weak D call TRBD2 (6 bases). With 3 bases removed from V and 3 bases from J, the gap between germline ends came to 9 bases. The CDR3 extends over 14 amino acids. Germline lookup yields CDR1 WSHSY and CDR2 SAAADI. CDR3 nucleotide sequence: TGCGCCAGCAGTGATGGCGGGGTCTACAATGAGCAGTTCTTC. Amino acid sequence: CASSDGGVYNEQFF.

The chain has TRBV7-9 and TRBJ2-3; no clear D gene. Germline lookup yields CDR1 SEHNR and CDR2 FQNEAQ (reference sequence). CDR3 length equals 15 residues. The V end was cut by 4 bases, the J end by 2 bases, with 13 bases between. In DNA form, the CDR3 reads TGTGCCAGCAGCTCGTACTCCGTATCCACAGATACGCAGTATTTT. Translating gives CASSSYSVSTDTQYF.

This clonotype has at least ten counts. This chain joins TRBV9 and TRBJ2-1, with 9 bases lining up with TRBD1. Germline assignment: CDR1 SGDLS and CDR2 YYNGEE. This CDR3 has 14 residues. Trimming removed 4 bases from V and 4 bases from J; junction bases left unmatched: 3. The CDR3 nucleotides are TGTGCCAGCAGCCGGGACAGGGTGTACAATGAGCAGTTCTTC. It encodes CASSRDRVYNEQFF. Complete variable domain (other parts from reference TRBV9 and TRBJ2-1): DSGVTQTPKHLITATGQRVTLRCSPRSGDLSVYWYQQSLDQGLQFLIQYYNGEERAKGNILERFSAQQFPDLHSELNLSSLELGDSALYFCASSRDRVYNEQFFGPGTRLTVL.

This clonotype was detected many times. This sequence joins TRBV7-9 and TRBJ2-7; TRBD2 aligns across 11 bases. Losses at the gene ends were 5 bases for V and 3 bases for J; bases not matched to a gene: 6. The germline V gene has CDR1 SEHNR and CDR2 FQNEAQ (reference sequence). The length of the CDR3 is 15 residues. The CDR3 sequence is CASSAGTSGLYEQYF. CDR3 coding DNA: TGTGCCAGCAGCGCCGGGACTAGCGGACTCTACGAGCAGTACTTC.